Listed below are T cell receptor beta chains from one sample, sequenced in a study of blood T cell repertoires in COVID-19. Sequencing used immunoSEQ multiplex PCR; TCRdb keeps in-frame clones, though not all of them. Found here are approximately 70,000 clones, around nine tenths of them singletons; the top ten hold 13%. What was sequenced was peripheral blood. These TCRs come from a woman aged 55-75 years with acute or convalescent COVID-19. Both conserved end residues are part of each CDR3. A D gene is named only where the DNA matches it firmly. The size field is filled for only some rows; it gives once, few, many or a size class.

D gene	V gene	J gene	clone size	CDR3 protein	CDR3 DNA
NA	TRBV2	TRBJ1-1	NA	CASSDRYMNTEAFF	TGTGCCAGCAGCGACAGGTACATGAACACTGAAGCTTTCTTT
TRBD1	TRBV7-2	TRBJ1-6	NA	CASSSGGNSPLHF	TGTGCCAGCAGCTCAGGGGGGAATTCACCCCTCCACTTT
NA	TRBV5-8	TRBJ2-3	NA	CASSSPNLGGADTQYF	TGTGCCAGCAGCTCCCCAAACCTAGGGGGGGCAGATACGCAGTATTTT
TRBD2	TRBV12-5	TRBJ2-2	NA	CASAPSGGPNGELFF	TGTGCTAGTGCGCCTAGCGGGGGCCCTAACGGGGAGCTGTTTTTT
NA	TRBV16	TRBJ1-1	NA	CASSPYRDTEAFF	TGTGCCAGCAGCCCCTACAGGGACACTGAAGCTTTCTTT
TRBD2	TRBV4-1	TRBJ2-5	NA	CASSPRTSGGLMETQYF	TGCGCCAGCAGCCCGAGGACTAGCGGGGGGCTGATGGAGACCCAGTACTTC
NA	TRBV12-5	TRBJ1-1	few	CASGIRGEAFF	TGTGCTAGTGGTATTCGGGGGGAAGCTTTCTTT
NA	TRBV7-9	TRBJ1-1	NA	CASSSRGGSTEAFF	TGTGCCAGCAGCTCCCGCGGGGGCTCCACTGAAGCTTTCTTT
TRBD2	TRBV19	TRBJ2-1	NA	CASSIGGTMGNEQFF	TGTGCCAGTAGTATAGGGGGGACTATGGGAAATGAGCAGTTCTTC
NA	TRBV3-1/TRBV3-2	TRBJ1-2	NA	CASTQTSGSGYTF	TGTGCCAGCACCCAGACCTCGGGGAGTGGCTACACCTTC
NA	TRBV12-3/TRBV12-4	TRBJ1-1	once	CASSLQGGTEAFF	TGTGCCAGCAGTCTTCAGGGAGGCACTGAAGCTTTCTTT
NA	TRBV7-6	TRBJ2-1	once	CASSQTGYHNEQFF	TGTGCCAGCAGCCAAACAGGGTACCACAATGAGCAGTTCTTC
NA	TRBV5-1	TRBJ1-4	NA	CASSPGGRSDEKLFF	TGCGCCAGCAGCCCGGGAGGGCGGAGCGATGAAAAACTGTTTTTT
NA	TRBV3-1/TRBV3-2	TRBJ2-3	NA	CASSQTRTDTQYF	TGTGCCAGCAGCCAAACGAGGACAGATACGCAGTATTTT
NA	TRBV28	TRBJ1-1	NA	CASSSGLNTEAFF	TGTGCCAGCAGTTCGGGACTCAACACTGAAGCTTTCTTT
NA	TRBV10-3	TRBJ2-2	NA	CAISYDSPVVGGELFF	TGTGCCATCAGCTACGACAGCCCAGTAGTCGGCGGGGAGCTGTTTTTT
TRBD1	TRBV2	TRBJ1-6	NA	CASRETGTENSPLHF	TGTGCCAGCAGGGAAACCGGGACAGAAAATTCACCCCTCCACTTT
NA	TRBV3-1/TRBV3-2	TRBJ1-3	many	CASSQTGWGNTIYF	TGTGCCAGCAGCCAGACAGGTTGGGGAAACACCATATATTTT
NA	TRBV5-1	TRBJ1-2	NA	CASSLGPGQTDYGYTF	TGCGCCAGCAGCTTGGGGCCTGGACAGACGGACTATGGCTACACCTTC
TRBD1	TRBV19	TRBJ1-5	NA	CASSGRTGQSYQPQHF	TGTGCCAGTAGTGGCCGGACAGGGCAATCTTATCAGCCCCAGCATTTT
NA	TRBV10-3	TRBJ2-5	NA	CATKGGSRETQYF	TGTGCCACCAAGGGCGGGTCCCGAGAGACCCAGTACTTC
NA	TRBV7-9	TRBJ1-6	NA	CASSRDTNNSPLHF	TGTGCCAGCAGCCGCGACACAAATAATTCACCCCTCCACTTT
NA	TRBV7-2	TRBJ1-1	NA	CASSLVSTRSEAFF	TGTGCCAGCAGCTTAGTGAGTACGAGGTCTGAAGCTTTCTTT
TRBD2	TRBV5-1	TRBJ2-5	once	CARSSGGFGQETQYF	TGCGCCCGCAGCTCGGGGGGGTTTGGGCAAGAGACCCAGTACTTC
NA	TRBV7-9	TRBJ1-1	NA	CASSEPEKIKAFF	TGTGCCAGCAGCGAACCAGAAAAAATAAAAGCTTTCTTT
TRBD1	TRBV7-8	TRBJ2-1	NA	CAAGQGSSYNEQFF	TGTGCCGCGGGACAGGGGAGCTCCTACAATGAGCAGTTCTTC
TRBD1	TRBV6-2/TRBV6-3	TRBJ1-6	NA	CASSSTPGQINSPLHF	TGTGCCAGCAGTAGCACTCCGGGACAGATTAATTCACCCCTCCACTTT
NA	TRBV6-5	TRBJ2-7	NA	CASSPGTSTYEQYF	TGTGCCAGCAGTCCCGGGACTTCAACCTACGAGCAGTACTTC